These 21 T cell receptor beta chains originate from one sample sequenced in a study of metastatic and nonmetastatic thyroid tumors. Patients were all untreated before their thyroid surgery. TCRdb reprocessed the PCR reads via MiXCR. Of about 5,800 clones in the sample, roughly 19% are singletons; the top ten hold approximately 6.4%. Sequenced: adjacent normal tissue. The source is a female donor with papillary thyroid cancer or a benign thyroid nodule (not recorded which). Some clones in this sample may be carry-over from other donors' samples.

Within the sample, this clone is medium-sized. V is TRBV19 and J is TRBJ1-1; a weak D match, TRBD1 (6 bases). Trimming left V 1 base short and J 5 bases short, with 11 bases between. The CDR3 runs 14 residues. Germline V gene data show CDR1 as LNHDA and CDR2 as SQIVND (reference sequence). For the CDR3, the DNA is TGTGCCAGTAGTATAGTAGGGGGAAGGACTGAAGCTTTCTTT. Translating it yields CASSIVGGRTEAFF.

Relative to its sample, this clone is medium-sized. V is TRBV27 and J is TRBJ2-4, with D possibly TRBD2 on 5 matching bases. Germline V gene data show CDR1 as MNHEY and CDR2 as SMNVEV (reference sequence). V was clipped by 5 bases and J by 9 bases, with 14 bases between them. The CDR3 runs to 13 residues. This chain's CDR3 is CASSPDLGSIQYF. The CDR3 DNA follows: TGTGCCAGCAGTCCCGACCTGGGGAGCATTCAGTACTTC.

The table lists this clone with a few counts. In DNA form, the CDR3 reads TGTGCCAGCAACTCAGGGGGTAACACTGAAGCTTTCTTT. The encoded protein is CASNSGGNTEAFF. The V and J genes are TRBV2 and TRBJ1-1; the match to TRBD1 covers 7 bases. This CDR3 is 13 amino acids long. The germline V gene encodes CDR1 SNHLY and CDR2 FYNNEI. With 7 bases clipped from V and 2 bases from J, the junction kept 4 bases outside the gene matches.

In its sample, this clone was seen a few times. The chain combines TRBV27 with TRBJ2-1, with D perhaps given as TRBD1 or TRBD2 (5 bases each). CDR1 is MNHEY, CDR2 SMNVEV, per germline (reference sequence). Trimming pared 2 bases from V and 0 bases from J, leaving 11 bases between. This CDR3 has 16 residues. This chain's CDR3 is CASSLEGHSSYNEQFF. As DNA, the CDR3 is TGTGCCAGCAGTTTAGAGGGGCATAGCTCCTACAATGAGCAGTTCTTC.

V usage is TRBV2 and J usage is TRBJ2-7; possible D gene TRBD1, 6 bases. In germline, CDR1 is SNHLY, CDR2 FYNNEI. V shed 0 bases and J shed 0 bases, with 24 bases lying between them. The CDR3 is made up of 20 amino acids. CDR3 amino acids: CASSEALGGPPLLSSYEQYF. CDR3 DNA: TGTGCCAGCAGTGAAGCGCTAGGGGGTCCCCCCCTACTAAGCTCCTACGAGCAGTACTTC.

By share, this clone counts as medium-sized (0.01 to 0.1%). This CDR3 is CASSEAVGQQETQYF. DNA for the CDR3: TGTGCCAGCAGTGAAGCGGTAGGACAGCAAGAGACCCAGTACTTC. The chain employs TRBV2 and TRBJ2-5; a possible D gene is TRBD1 (6 bases). Deletions cut 0 bases from V and 2 bases from J, with 10 bases between. The germline V gene has CDR1 SNHLY and CDR2 FYNNEI. This CDR3 has 15 amino acids.

The chain couples TRBV6-1 to TRBJ1-1; D may be TRBD1 (5 bases). From germline, CDR1 is MNHNS and CDR2 SASEGT. The V and J ends lost 5 bases and 1 base respectively, with 8 bases between them. CDR3 length: 13 amino acids. The CDR3 sequence is CASSTDRNTEAFF. The DNA of the CDR3 is TGTGCCAGCAGTACCGACAGGAACACTGAAGCTTTCTTT.

Notes on this clone: The limits of the CDR3 on the DNA are not certain, so only TCRdb's listed CDR3 is given. The chain joins TRBV5-4 to TRBJ2-5; the listed D gene, TRBD1, was not tested against the DNA. Germline CDR1 reads SGHNT; CDR2 reads YYREEE (reference sequence). Termini included, the CDR3 measures 15 amino acids. The chain's CDR3 is CASSFGSGAGETKYF.

This sequence joins TRBV28 and TRBJ2-7; 10 bases are shared with TRBD1. Losses at the gene ends were 5 bases for V and 6 bases for J; bases not matched to a gene: 10. From germline, CDR1 is MDHEN and CDR2 SYDVKM. This CDR3 has 15 residues. The CDR3 coding sequence is TGTGCCAGCAGTCTGGCAGACAGGGGGCTTGGCGAGCAGTACTTC. This codes for CASSLADRGLGEQYF.

The chain couples TRBV7-3 to TRBJ2-7; tentatively, D is TRBD2 (5 bases). The CDR3 is 14 amino acids. The ends were cut back, 5 bases at V and 2 bases at J, with 13 bases in the middle. The germline V gene has CDR1 SGHTA and CDR2 FQGTGA. CDR3 sequence (DNA): TGTGCCAGCAGCGACCTAGGAGGACCCTACGAGCAGTACTTC. Translation gives CASSDLGGPYEQYF. The variable domain in full, completed from reference TRBV7-3 and TRBJ2-7, reads GAGVSQTPSNKVTEKGKYVELRCDPISGHTALYWYRQSLGQGPEFLIYFQGTGAADDSGLPNDRFFAVRPEGSVSTLKIQRTERGDSAVYLCASSDLGGPYEQYFGPGTRLTVT.

This clone came up a few times. V gene TRBV10-2 combines with J gene TRBJ1-2; no reliable D call. CDR1 is WSHSY and CDR2 is SAAADI in the germline V gene. The CDR3 has 14 residues. V lost 0 bases and J 7 bases, leaving 12 bases between the germline ends. The CDR3 nucleotides are TGCGCCAGCAGTGAGTCCTTAGGGCTGGTTGGCTACACCTTC. It encodes CASSESLGLVGYTF.

By share of the sample, this clone is medium-sized (0.01 to 0.1%). This chain joins TRBV5-1 and TRBJ1-6, with 10 bases aligning to TRBD1. The CDR3 totals 15 residues. CDR1 is SGHRS and CDR2 is YFSETQ in the germline V gene. Losses at the gene ends were 4 bases for V and 8 bases for J; bases not matched to a gene: 6. This CDR3 reads CASSPGGTGDSPLHF. The CDR3 nucleotides read TGCGCCAGCAGCCCCGGGGGGACAGGGGATTCACCCCTCCACTTT.

A note on this clone: The germline gene is not matched at one end of the junction; a read error may be the cause. The chain recombines TRBV11-2 with TRBJ2-7; 8 bases map to TRBD2. The CDR3 totals 17 residues. CDR1 and CDR2 (germline): SGHAT, FQNNGV. CDR3 in DNA: TGTACCAGCAGCTTAGTGGGCGGGGGGACCCATACCTACGAGCAGTACTTC. Translated, it gives CTSSLVGGGTHTYEQYF.

As regards this clone: A read error may explain this, as a much larger clone is one base away. The chain is built from TRBV4-1 and TRBJ2-4, with TRBD2 matching 13 bases. This CDR3 contains 17 residues. Germline V CDR1 and CDR2: MGHRA, YSYEKL. Unmatched junction bases numbered 5, after V lost 4 bases and J lost 2 bases. The CDR3 bases are TGCGCCAGCAGCCTTGGACTAGCGGGAGTCCCCAAAAACATTCAGTACTTC. It translates to CASSLGLAGVPKNIQYF.

The CDR3, as DNA: TGTGCCAGCACCCCGCATCGCGGGGGCCGAGAGACCCAGTACTTC. Protein: CASTPHRGGRETQYF. The chain carries TRBV28 and TRBJ2-5; maybe TRBD2 (7 bases). This CDR3 spans 15 amino acids. V was cut by 7 bases and J by 4 bases, with 19 bases left in between. Looked up from germline, CDR1 is MDHEN and CDR2 is SYDVKM.

This clone was observed a handful of times. The rearrangement joins TRBV6-1 to TRBJ1-4; TRBD1 is a possible D gene (6 bases). The CDR3 spans 14 residues. CDR1 is MNHNS, CDR2 SASEGT, per germline. With 7 bases removed from V and 3 bases from J, the gap between germline ends came to 12 bases. CDR3 region: CASMGGTSNEKLFF. CDR3 nucleotide sequence: TGTGCCAGCATGGGCGGGACATCTAATGAAAAACTGTTTTTT.

This rearrangement joins TRBV11-2 to TRBJ2-7; 7 bases are a match to TRBD2. This CDR3 contains 16 residues. CDR1 is SGHAT and CDR2 is FQNNGV in the germline V gene. The J segment lost 6 bases and the V segment lost 0 bases, leaving 11 bases of the junction unmatched. CDR3 sequence reads: CASSLDSSGISAEQYF. CDR3 DNA: TGTGCCAGCAGCTTAGATTCTAGCGGTATCTCCGCCGAGCAGTACTTC.

This clone has just one count. The same CDR3 also results from other DNA sequences found in this sample. The chain links TRBV20-1 to TRBJ2-2; 7 bases fit TRBD2. Germline values: CDR1 DFQATT, CDR2 SNEGSKA (reference sequence). The J segment lost 2 bases and the V segment lost 0 bases, leaving 9 bases of the junction unmatched. The CDR3 is made up of 17 amino acids. CDR3 amino acids: CSARDPRAGVNTGELFF. CDR3 bases: TGCAGTGCTAGAGACCCCCGGGCGGGGGTTAACACCGGGGAGCTGTTTTTT.

This clone is classed as medium-sized. The chain uses TRBV7-9 and TRBJ2-1; tentatively, D is TRBD1 (5 bases). CDR3 length: 12 residues. Trimming removed 5 bases at V and 8 bases at J, with 10 bases between. Germline assignment: CDR1 SEHNR and CDR2 FQNEAQ (reference sequence). CDR3 bases: TGTGCCAGCAGCCCTCGACAGCATGAGCAGTTCTTC. Translation gives CASSPRQHEQFF. Complete variable domain (other parts from reference TRBV7-9 and TRBJ2-1): DTGVSQNPRHKITKRGQNVTFRCDPISEHNRLYWYRQTLGQGPEFLTYFQNEAQLEKSRLLSDRFSAERPKGSFSTLEIQRTEQGDSAMYLCASSPRQHEQFFGPGTRLTVL.

The CDR3 spells CASSSTGSGANVLTF. In DNA form, the CDR3 reads TGTGCCAGCAGCTCCACAGGCTCTGGGGCCAACGTCCTGACTTTC. This chain links TRBV9 with TRBJ2-6, with D possibly being TRBD1 (5 bases). Trimming left V 4 bases short and J 0 bases short, with 8 bases between. CDR3 length: 15 amino acids. Germline lookup yields CDR1 SGDLS and CDR2 YYNGEE.

The V call is TRBV20-1, the J call TRBJ2-7; a possible D gene is TRBD2 (7 bases). CDR1 and CDR2 (germline): DFQATT, SNEGSKA (reference sequence). The CDR3 length is 16 residues. V was pared by 3 bases and J by 1 base, with 19 bases between. Written as DNA, the CDR3 is TGCAGTGCTAGCCGCCGTGGGCGGGGGCTTTCCTACGAGCAGTACGTC. Translating gives CSASRRGRGLSYEQYV.